This TCR beta chain was retrieved from a study of blood T cell repertoires in COVID-19. Looked up from germline, CDR1 is SEHNR and CDR2 is FQNEAQ (reference sequence). CDR3 length: 16 residues. Trimming pared 5 bases from V and 2 bases from J, leaving 19 bases between. Methods used by the authors: Reference gene primers were amplified, and this amplification served to estimate nucleated cell counts. TCRdb's copy holds only in-frame clones and misses some; the assay was immunoSEQ multiplex PCR. V, J and clone size are taken as reported in that table, and D and trimming were inferred from the DNA itself. Of about 230,000 clones in the sample, about 83% were seen once.

J is TRBJ2-7 and V is TRBV7-9; D may be TRBD2 (6 bases). The source of this sequence is a woman between 45 and 65 years old with acute or convalescent COVID-19. The material sequenced was peripheral blood. CDR3 sequence (DNA): TGTGCCAGCAGCACGGGGACGGACTATACCGCCTACGAGCAGTACTTC. Encoded protein: CASSTGTDYTAYEQYF.